Following are 14 T cell receptor beta chains from one sample sequenced in a study of T cells of healthy individuals. TCRdb reprocessed the 5' RACE reads via MiXCR and lists one record per CDR3 protein. Among tens of thousands of distinct CDR3 sequences listed, about 17% were seen once. The receptors stem from a human donor in good health.

This clonotype was found many times. The chain couples TRBV19 to TRBJ2-7; D is perhaps TRBD2 (6 bases). V dropped 3 bases and J dropped 0 bases, with 12 bases sitting between them. Germline loops: CDR1 LNHDA, CDR2 SQIVND (reference sequence). This CDR3 region has 15 residues. CDR3 loop: CASSMGGIASYEQYF. The CDR3, as DNA: TGTGCCAGTAGTATGGGCGGGATTGCCTCCTACGAGCAGTACTTC.

This clonotype was detected ten times or more. The genes are TRBV3-1 and TRBJ1-4; unclear D gene. Germline assignment: CDR1 LGHDT and CDR2 YNNKEL (reference sequence). The CDR3 loop spans 17 amino acids. V lost 4 bases and J lost 8, with 23 bases in between. CDR3 amino acids: CASSRQIVGPGEEKLFF. The DNA of the CDR3 is TGTGCCAGCAGCCGGCAGATCGTAGGACCCGGGGAAGAAAAACTGTTTTTT.

In this sample, this clonotype turned up a few times. CDR3 in DNA: TGTGCCAGCAGTCCCCAGGGGACAGATACGCAGTATTTT. Translation: CASSPQGTDTQYF. V usage is TRBV2 and J usage is TRBJ2-3; possible D gene TRBD1, 6 bases. The CDR3 consists of 13 residues. Germline V gene lookup returns CDR1 SNHLY and CDR2 FYNNEI. V lost 5 bases and J lost 3, with 9 bases in between. The whole variable domain, remainder taken from reference TRBV2 and TRBJ2-3, is EPEVTQTPSHQVTQMGQEVILRCVPISNHLYFYWYRQILGQKVEFLVSFYNNEISEKSEIFDDQFSVERPDGSNFTLKIRSTKLEDSAMYFCASSPQGTDTQYFGPGTRLTVL.

The rearrangement links TRBV10-3 to TRBJ2-5; 8 nucleotides align to TRBD2. V lost 4 bases and J lost 3; bases outside the gene matches: 7. CDR3 length: 15 amino acids. CDR1 and CDR2 (germline): ENHRY, SYGVKD. The CDR3 loop reads CAISVIAGPKETQYF. CDR3 nucleotides: TGTGCCATCAGTGTTATAGCGGGGCCGAAAGAGACCCAGTACTTC.

This rearrangement joins TRBV7-9 to TRBJ2-2, with D tentatively TRBD1 (6 bases). Germline values: CDR1 SEHNR, CDR2 FQNEAQ (reference sequence). This CDR3 is 15 amino acids long. Trimming removed 5 bases from V and 1 base from J, with 11 bases in between. The CDR3 nucleotides read TGTGCCAGCAGCAAATTACAGGGGAACACCGGGGAGCTGTTTTTT. Encoded protein: CASSKLQGNTGELFF.

This clonotype was picked up a small number of times. This chain links TRBV11-1 with TRBJ2-7, with D unresolved. The V end was cut by 4 bases, the J end by 2 bases, with 6 bases between. The CDR3 covers 12 residues. Germline assignment: CDR1 SGHAT and CDR2 FQDESV (reference sequence). CDR3: CASSSLAYEQYF. The CDR3 DNA follows: TGTGCCAGCAGCTCATTAGCCTACGAGCAGTACTTC.

As concerns this clonotype: A much larger clone sits a single nucleotide away, making a read error possible. The rearrangement joins TRBV6-1 to TRBJ1-2; D is uncertain. The CDR3 length is 14 residues. Germline CDR1 and CDR2: MNHNS and SASEGT. CDR3 nucleotides: TGTGCCAGCAGTCTAGGAGAGGACTTAAATGGCTGCACCTTC. It specifies CASSLGEDLNGCTF.

This clonotype was found a few times. The V and J genes are TRBV11-2 and TRBJ2-2; D is undetermined. The CDR3 totals 13 residues. With 5 bases removed from V and 5 bases from J, the gap between germline ends came to 9 bases. Germline V CDR1 and CDR2: SGHAT, FQNNGV. The CDR3 region has the DNA TGTGCCAGCAGCGGCAGTTGGACCGGGGAGCTGTTTTTT. Protein: CASSGSWTGELFF.

This clonotype has only a few counts. The chain is built from TRBV5-1 and TRBJ1-4; 9 bases fit TRBD1. The CDR3 has 15 residues. V trimming: 0 bases; J trimming: 7 bases; junction bases outside the gene matches: 4. CDR1 is SGHRS, CDR2 YFSETQ, per germline. In nucleotides, the CDR3 is TGCGCCAGCAGCTTGGAGGGACAGGGCGCTGAAAAACTGTTTTTT. Amino acids: CASSLEGQGAEKLFF.

This clonotype appeared a few times. The V call is TRBV9, the J call TRBJ2-3; D is possibly TRBD1 or TRBD2 (6 bases each). Germline CDR1 is SGDLS and CDR2 is YYNGEE. This CDR3 is 15 amino acids long. V lost 0 bases and J lost 2, with 10 bases in between. CDR3 residues: CASSVEGGVTDTQYF. Written as DNA, the CDR3 is TGTGCCAGCAGCGTAGAGGGGGGAGTCACAGATACGCAGTATTTT.

In its sample, this clonotype was seen many times. This chain uses TRBV7-8 with TRBJ1-3; D is uncertain. The CDR3 spans 14 residues. Trimming pared 0 bases from V and 4 bases from J, leaving 7 bases between. The V gene's germline CDR1 is SGHVS and CDR2 FQNEAQ. In nucleotides, the CDR3 is TGTGCCAGCAGCTTAGCGCCTCTGGGAAACACCATATATTTT. Amino acid sequence: CASSLAPLGNTIYF. The variable domain in full, with the rest retrieved from reference TRBV7-8 and TRBJ1-3, is GAGVSQSPRYKVAKRGQDVALRCDPISGHVSLFWYQQALGQGPEFLTYFQNEAQLDKSGLPSDRFFAERPEGSVSTLKIQRTQQEDSAVYLCASSLAPLGNTIYFGEGSWLTVV.

This chain links TRBV7-2 with TRBJ2-6; D gene uncertain. There are 15 residues in the CDR3. Trimming cost V 0 bases and J 0 bases, with 3 bases left between them. CDR1 is SGHTA and CDR2 is FQGNSA in the germline V gene. The CDR3, as DNA: TGTGCCAGCAGCTTAGCGAGCTCTGGGGCCAACGTCCTGACTTTC. As protein: CASSLASSGANVLTF.

This clonotype has a count of ten or more. The rearrangement uses TRBV25-1 and TRBJ1-1; D not certain. V was cut by 0 bases and J by 4 bases, with 6 bases left in between. The CDR3 consists of 13 residues. Looked up from germline, CDR1 is MGHDK and CDR2 is SYGVNS. This chain's CDR3 is CASSEYRATEAFF. The CDR3 bases are TGTGCCAGCAGTGAATATCGGGCCACTGAAGCTTTCTTT.

This clonotype came up many times. V usage is TRBV29-1 and J usage is TRBJ2-3, with 7 bases matching TRBD2. V trimming: 8 bases; J trimming: 2 bases; junction bases outside the gene matches: 10. This CDR3 is built from 14 residues. CDR1 is SQVTM, CDR2 ANQGSEA, per germline. As DNA, the CDR3 is TGCAGCACGAGGCTAGCGGACAACACAGATACGCAGTATTTT. As protein: CSTRLADNTDTQYF.